This TCR beta chain was recovered during a study of cytomegalovirus exposure and HLA in healthy donors. Study-wide results and caveats: Analysis performed later showed TCR beta chains linked to HLA being more clonally expanded than equally common others.

Trimming at V came to 8 bases and at J to 4 bases, leaving 7 bases not matched to a gene. The CDR3 spans 13 residues. The germline gives CDR1 SGHDN, CDR2 FVKESK. Primers for the PCR totalled 60 Vbeta and 13 Jbeta. The method was immunoSEQ multiplex PCR; TCRdb's version includes in-frame clones alone and lacks a portion of them. Of about 210,000 clones listed, approximately 80% are singletons. To note about this clone: The antigen remains unidentified.

Sequencing was carried out using PBMCs. This sequence joins TRBV14 and TRBJ2-7, with 8 bases matching TRBD2. The receptor was derived from a woman aged 30 to 39 in good health and CMV-seropositive. The CDR3 DNA is TGTGCCAGCCGACGGGGGGGAGGGTACGAGCAGTACTTC. Protein sequence: CASRRGGGYEQYF.